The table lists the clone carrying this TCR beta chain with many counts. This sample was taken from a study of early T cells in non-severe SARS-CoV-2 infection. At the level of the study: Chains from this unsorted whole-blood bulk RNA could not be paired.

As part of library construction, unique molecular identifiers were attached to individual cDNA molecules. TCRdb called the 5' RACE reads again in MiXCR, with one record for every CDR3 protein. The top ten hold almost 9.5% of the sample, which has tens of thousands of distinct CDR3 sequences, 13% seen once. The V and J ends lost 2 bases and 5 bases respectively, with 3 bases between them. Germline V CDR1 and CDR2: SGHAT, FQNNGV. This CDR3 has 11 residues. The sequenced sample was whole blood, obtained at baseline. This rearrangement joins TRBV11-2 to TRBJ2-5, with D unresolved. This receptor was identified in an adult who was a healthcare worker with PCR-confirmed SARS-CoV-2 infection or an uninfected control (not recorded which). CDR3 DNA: TGTGCCAGCAGCTTAACGGAGACCCAGTACTTC. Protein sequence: CASSLTETQYF.